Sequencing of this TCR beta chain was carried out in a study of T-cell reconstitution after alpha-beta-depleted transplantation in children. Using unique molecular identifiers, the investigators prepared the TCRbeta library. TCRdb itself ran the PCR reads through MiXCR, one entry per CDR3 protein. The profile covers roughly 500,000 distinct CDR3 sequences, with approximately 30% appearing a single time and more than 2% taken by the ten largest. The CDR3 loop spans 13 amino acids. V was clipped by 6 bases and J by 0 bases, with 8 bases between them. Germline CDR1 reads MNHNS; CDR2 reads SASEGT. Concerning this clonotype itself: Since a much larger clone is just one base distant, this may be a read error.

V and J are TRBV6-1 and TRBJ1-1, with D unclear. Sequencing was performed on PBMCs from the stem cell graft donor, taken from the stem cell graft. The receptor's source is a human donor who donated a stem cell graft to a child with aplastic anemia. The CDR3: CASRSGVNTEAFF. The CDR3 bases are TGTGCCAGCAGGTCCGGGGTGAACACTGAAGCTTTCTTT.